The 3 T cell receptor beta chains in this list originate from one sample, sequenced in a study of T cell clonality in common variable immunodeficiency. General study results and limits: Reportedly, TCR beta sequences from common variable immunodeficiency showed fewer deletions and N-nucleotide insertions.

No antigen is known for these receptors. Profiled with immunoSEQ multiplex PCR; TCRdb holds only in-frame clones, not every one. The sample was found to contain about 35,000 clones, and every one recurs. Sequenced material: peripheral blood mononuclear cells. The receptors here all came from a human donor with common variable immunodeficiency.

With respect to this clone: The read ends 3 residues early relative to the CDR3; the germline J gene fills the gap. This chain joins TRBV19 and TRBJ2-2; 7 nucleotides line up with TRBD1. The V gene end was trimmed by 5 bases and the J gene end by 7 bases; junction bases not matched to a gene: 7. Per the germline V gene, CDR1 is LNHDA and CDR2 is SQIVND (reference sequence). The CDR3 spans 14 residues. CDR3: CASSPRQGGGELFF. The sequenced part of the CDR3 DNA is TGTGCCAGTAGTCCGCGACAGGGTGGCGGGGAG.

As concerns this clone: From the germline J gene comes the end of the CDR3, since the read stops 3 residues before it. The V and J genes are TRBV2 and TRBJ2-1; 9 bases map to TRBD2. CDR1 and CDR2 (germline): SNHLY, FYNNEI. V was pared by 8 bases and J by 0 bases, with 17 bases of the junction left unmatched. CDR3 size: 19 residues. CDR3 loop: CASGSAPGRGGSSYNEQFF. CDR3 DNA, as far as it was read: TGTGCCAGCGGCTCTGCGCCGGGGCGGGGGGGTTCCTCCTACAATGAG.

This clone was seen many times. The read gets to within 3 residues of the CDR3 end, and the germline J gene fills in the rest. V and J are TRBV18 and TRBJ2-7; the match to TRBD2 covers 8 bases. With 4 bases clipped from V and 6 bases from J, the junction kept 8 bases outside the gene matches. The CDR3 spans 14 residues. Per germline, CDR1 KGHSH and CDR2 LQKENI. Partial CDR3 DNA: TGTGCCAGCTCACACCCGACTAGCGTGAGCGAG. Amino acids: CASSHPTSVSE. The CDR3 reads in full as CASSHPTSVSEQYF. Complete variable domain (other parts from reference TRBV18 and TRBJ2-7): NAGVMQNPRHLVRRRGQEARLRCSPMKGHSHVYWYRQLPEEGLKFMVYLQKENIIDESGMPKERFSAEFPKEGPSILRIQQVVRGDSAAYFCASSHPTSVSEQYFGPGTRLTVT.